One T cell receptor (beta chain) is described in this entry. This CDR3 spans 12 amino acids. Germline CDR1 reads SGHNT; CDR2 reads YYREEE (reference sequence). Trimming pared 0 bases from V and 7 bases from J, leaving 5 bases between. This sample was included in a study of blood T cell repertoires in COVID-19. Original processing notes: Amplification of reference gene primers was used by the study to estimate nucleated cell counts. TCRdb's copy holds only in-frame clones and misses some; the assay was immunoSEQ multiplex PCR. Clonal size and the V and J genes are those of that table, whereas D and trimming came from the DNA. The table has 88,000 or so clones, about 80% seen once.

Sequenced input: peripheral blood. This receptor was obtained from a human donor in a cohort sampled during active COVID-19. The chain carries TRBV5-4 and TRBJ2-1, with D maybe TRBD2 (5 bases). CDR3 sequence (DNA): TGTGCCAGCAGCTTGGGAGGGAATGAGCAGTTCTTC. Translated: CASSLGGNEQFF.